The clone carrying this TCR beta chain was observed at least ten times. Per the germline V gene, CDR1 is SGHKS and CDR2 is YYEKEE (reference sequence). V gave up 4 bases and J gave up 2 bases; unmatched junction bases: 5. The CDR3 length is 14 residues. This specimen comes from a study of molecular identifiers for immune sequencing clone quantification. Via MiXCR, TCRdb re-called the PCR reads, giving one row per CDR3 protein. The table has more than 450,000 distinct CDR3 sequences, about 22% seen once; the top ten hold approximately 0.84%. The source is a human donor in good health. Some libraries in this study had Jurkat cell RNA spiked in. Sequencing was performed on naive CD8+ T cells from blood, with Jurkat cell RNA spiked in. Subset given: FACS-sorted CD8+CD4-CCR7+CD45RA+ naive T cells. This rearrangement joins TRBV5-5 to TRBJ2-5; 7 positions match TRBD1. The CDR3: CASSPDRNQETQYF. The DNA of the CDR3 is TGTGCCAGCAGCCCGGACAGGAATCAAGAGACCCAGTACTTC. Filled out from reference TRBV5-5 and TRBJ2-5, the complete variable domain reads DAGVTQSPTHLIKTRGQQVTLRCSPISGHKSVSWYQQVLGQGPQFIFQYYEKEERGRGNFPDRFSARQFPNYSSELNVNALLLGDSALYLCASSPDRNQETQYFGPGTRLLVL.